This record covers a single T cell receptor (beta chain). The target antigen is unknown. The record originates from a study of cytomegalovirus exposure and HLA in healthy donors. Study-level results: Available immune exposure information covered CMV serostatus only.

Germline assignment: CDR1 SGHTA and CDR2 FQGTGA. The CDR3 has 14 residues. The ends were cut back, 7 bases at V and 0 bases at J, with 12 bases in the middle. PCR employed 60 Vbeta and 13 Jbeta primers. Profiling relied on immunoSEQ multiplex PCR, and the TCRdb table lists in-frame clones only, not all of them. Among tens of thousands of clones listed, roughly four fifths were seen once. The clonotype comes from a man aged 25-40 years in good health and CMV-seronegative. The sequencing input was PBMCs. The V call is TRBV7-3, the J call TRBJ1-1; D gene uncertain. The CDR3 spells CASNTTSMNTEAFF. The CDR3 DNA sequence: TGTGCCAGCAACACGACTTCCATGAACACTGAAGCTTTCTTT.